The following is a TCR beta chain sequence with its context. This CDR3 comprises 14 residues. Trimming removed 4 bases from V and 3 bases from J, with 7 bases in between. Per germline, CDR1 MNHEY and CDR2 SVGEGT. In the original processing: The authors estimated nucleated cell counts from reference gene primer amplification. Libraries were prepared by immunoSEQ multiplex PCR; TCRdb keeps only in-frame clonotypes and omits some of them. That table supplies the V and J calls and clone size; D and trimming were determined from the DNA. The sample includes over 70,000 clones, 90% of them seen just once. The entry originates in a study of blood T cell repertoires in COVID-19. As for the study in general: Samples of COVID-19 (acute and convalescent) were obtained from the United States, Italy and Spain. Nucleic acid was either cDNA or gDNA, and it came from T cells, B-cell-depleted T cells, or PBMCs.

The clonotype comes from a woman of 80 years or more with active or convalescent COVID-19. The chain uses TRBV6-2 or TRBV6-3 and TRBJ2-6; a possible D gene is TRBD2 (5 bases). The specimen was peripheral blood. The CDR3 DNA reads TGTGCCAGCAGTTTAAGCGGTGGGGCCAACGTCCTGACTTTC. Residues: CASSLSGGANVLTF.